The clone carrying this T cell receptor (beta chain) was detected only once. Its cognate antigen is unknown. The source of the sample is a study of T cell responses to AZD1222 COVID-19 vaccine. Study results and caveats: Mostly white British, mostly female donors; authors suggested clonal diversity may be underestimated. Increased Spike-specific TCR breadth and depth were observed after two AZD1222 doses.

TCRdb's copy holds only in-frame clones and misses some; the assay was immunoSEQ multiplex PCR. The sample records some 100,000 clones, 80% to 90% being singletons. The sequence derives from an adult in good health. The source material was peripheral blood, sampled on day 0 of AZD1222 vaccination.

CDR3 residues: CASSFRENTEAFF. The DNA of the CDR3 is TGTGCCAGCAGTTTCAGGGAGAACACTGAAGCTTTCTTT. The rearrangement uses TRBV27 and TRBJ1-1; possible D gene TRBD1, 5 bases. CDR3 size: 13 residues. Germline values: CDR1 MNHEY, CDR2 SMNVEV (reference sequence). V was clipped by 3 bases and J by 1 base, with 6 bases between them.